This is a list of T cell receptor beta chains from one sample in a study of beta chain features in type 1 diabetes. The assay was immunoSEQ multiplex PCR, and TCRdb's table has in-frame clones only and misses some. This sample has around 200,000 clones; about 13% occur once, and the top ten carry 0.62%. Sequencing used central memory CD4+ T cells from blood. The receptors stem from a woman aged 18-29 years in good health. Both conserved end residues are part of each CDR3.

V	J	length	CDR3
TRBV29-1	TRBJ2-3	12	CSGQISTDTQYF
TRBV27	TRBJ2-7	16	CASSLKRSGGSYEQYF
TRBV7-3	TRBJ2-2	15	CASSLKQGARGELFF
TRBV5-1	TRBJ2-7	15	CASSGTSGTSYEQYF
TRBV20-1	TRBJ1-4	10	CSASTEKLFF
TRBV29-1	TRBJ2-1	16	CSVVIASGDTYNEQFF
TRBV6-6	TRBJ2-1	14	CASRGGGSNNEQFF
TRBV19	TRBJ1-1	14	CASSDRGADTEAFF
TRBV5-6	TRBJ1-1	16	CASSLNRGRGNTEAFF
TRBV9	TRBJ2-5	16	CASSVGRDRRSETQYF
TRBV7-6	TRBJ2-1	15	CASSAVRDVHNEQFF
TRBV30	TRBJ1-1	13	CAWSARANTEAFF
TRBV5-4	TRBJ2-7	14	CASSRSGLAAEQYF
TRBV11-3	TRBJ1-1	14	CASSRDGPNTEAFF